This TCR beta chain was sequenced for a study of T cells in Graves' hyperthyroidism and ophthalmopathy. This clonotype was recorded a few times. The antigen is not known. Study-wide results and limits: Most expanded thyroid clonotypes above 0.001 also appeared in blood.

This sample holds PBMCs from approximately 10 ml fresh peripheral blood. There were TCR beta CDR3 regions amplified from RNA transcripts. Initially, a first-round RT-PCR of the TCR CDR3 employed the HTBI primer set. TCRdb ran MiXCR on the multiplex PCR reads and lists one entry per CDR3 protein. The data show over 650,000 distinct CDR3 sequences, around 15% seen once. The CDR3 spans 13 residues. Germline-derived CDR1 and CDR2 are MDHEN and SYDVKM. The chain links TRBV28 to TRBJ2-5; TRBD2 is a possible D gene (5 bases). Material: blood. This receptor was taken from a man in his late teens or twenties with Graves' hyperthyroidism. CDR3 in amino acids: CAVVATYQETQYF. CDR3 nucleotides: TGTGCTGTGGTAGCGACGTACCAAGAGACCCAGTACTTC.